This T cell receptor (beta chain) was captured in a study of T cell responses to AZD1222 COVID-19 vaccine. Some clones are missing from TCRdb's copy, which holds only in-frame ones; the method was immunoSEQ multiplex PCR. The sample holds 100,000 to 150,000 clones, roughly 91% seen once. Study outcomes and limitations: Regions 160-218 and 743-854 held dominance among vaccine-associated CD4 TCRs, which spanned spike. It should be noted that donors were predominantly white British and more often female, and clonal diversity was possibly underestimated. Recipients of AZD1222 seropositive at baseline numbered only 6 or 7.

Worth noting for this clone: No antigen is known for it.

Germline V gives CDR1 SNHLY, CDR2 FYNNEI. V dropped 11 bases and J dropped 4 bases, with 23 bases sitting between them. The CDR3 totals 15 residues. This TCR was recovered from an adult who received the AZD1222 COVID-19 vaccine. The gene calls are TRBV2 and TRBJ1-1; D remains unclear. The sample in question was peripheral blood, obtained 28 days after the second AZD1222 dose. CDR3 coding DNA: TGTGCCGGACTCGACCCGACCGAGTACATCACTGAAGCTTTCTTT. Protein sequence: CAGLDPTEYITEAFF.